What follows is one T cell receptor (beta chain) and its context. Its cognate antigen is unknown. This sample is drawn from a study of cytomegalovirus exposure and HLA in healthy donors. Study observations and caveats: In vitro work confirmed that three CMV-associated chains recognize CMV antigens. Cytomegalovirus status, reportedly, was diagnosed with high specificity and sensitivity by the classifier. In a later analysis, first-cohort TCR clusters were found to tend to co-occur in the 130 or so validation repertoires. Associated with cytomegalovirus, according to the listing, were about 160 TCR beta chains.

The method was immunoSEQ multiplex PCR; TCRdb's version includes in-frame clones alone and lacks a portion of them. The sample yields under 200,000 clones, about 90% seen once. This CDR3 spans 16 amino acids. V lost 3 bases and J lost 6, with 20 bases in between. CDR1 is SGDLS and CDR2 is YYNGEE in the germline V gene. V usage is TRBV9 and J usage is TRBJ2-3; D perhaps matches TRBD1 (6 bases). Source material: PBMCs. This receptor was obtained from a woman aged 18-29 years in good health and CMV-seropositive. CDR3 protein: CASSAPRGGGLDTQYF. The CDR3 DNA reads TGTGCCAGCAGCGCACCGAGAGGGGGTGGACTGGATACGCAGTATTTT.